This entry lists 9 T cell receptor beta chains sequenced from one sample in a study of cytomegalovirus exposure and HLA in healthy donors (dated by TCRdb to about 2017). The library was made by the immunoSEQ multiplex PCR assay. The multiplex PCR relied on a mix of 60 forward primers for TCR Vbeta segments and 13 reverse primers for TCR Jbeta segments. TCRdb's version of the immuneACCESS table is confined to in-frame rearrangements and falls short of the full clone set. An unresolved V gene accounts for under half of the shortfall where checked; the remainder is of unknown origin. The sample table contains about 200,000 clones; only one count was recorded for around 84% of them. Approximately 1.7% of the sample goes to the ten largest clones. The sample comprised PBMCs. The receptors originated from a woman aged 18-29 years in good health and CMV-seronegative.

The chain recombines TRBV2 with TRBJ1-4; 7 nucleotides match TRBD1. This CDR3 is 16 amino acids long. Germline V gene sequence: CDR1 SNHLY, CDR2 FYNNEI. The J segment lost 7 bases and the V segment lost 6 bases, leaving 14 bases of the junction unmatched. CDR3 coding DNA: TGTGCCAGCAGCGACATGACAGGGCGGAGAGCTGAAAAACTGTTTTTT. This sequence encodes CASSDMTGRRAEKLFF.

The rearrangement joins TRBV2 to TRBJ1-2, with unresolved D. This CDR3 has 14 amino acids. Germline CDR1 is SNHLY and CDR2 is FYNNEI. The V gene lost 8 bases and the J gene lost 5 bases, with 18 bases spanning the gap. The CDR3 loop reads CASASGGLLYGYTF. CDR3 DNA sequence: TGTGCCAGCGCCTCGGGAGGGCTACTATATGGCTACACCTTC.

CDR3 DNA: TGTGCTAGTGGTCGGGACAGCTCCTACGAGCAGTACTTC. It specifies CASGRDSSYEQYF. The rearrangement links TRBV12-5 to TRBJ2-5, with TRBD1 matching over 7 bases. The last part of the DNA fits TRBJ2-7 better; the J call may be wrong. Germline values: CDR1 LGHNT, CDR2 FRNRAP. This CDR3 has 13 residues.

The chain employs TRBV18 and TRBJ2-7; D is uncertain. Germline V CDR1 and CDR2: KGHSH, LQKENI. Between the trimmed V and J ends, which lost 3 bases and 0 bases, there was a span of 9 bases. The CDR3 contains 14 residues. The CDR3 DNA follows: TGTGCCAGCTCACCGAGCCAGGTCTCCTACGAGCAGTACTTC. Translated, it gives CASSPSQVSYEQYF.

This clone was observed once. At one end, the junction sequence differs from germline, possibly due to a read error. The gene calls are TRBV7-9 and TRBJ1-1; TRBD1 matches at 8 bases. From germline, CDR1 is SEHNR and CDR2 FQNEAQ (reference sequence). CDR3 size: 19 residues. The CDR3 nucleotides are TGTTCCAGCAATCCGGCGATAGGGACAGGAGTGGTGCTGAACACTGAAGCTTTCTTT. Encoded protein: CSSNPAIGTGVVLNTEAFF.

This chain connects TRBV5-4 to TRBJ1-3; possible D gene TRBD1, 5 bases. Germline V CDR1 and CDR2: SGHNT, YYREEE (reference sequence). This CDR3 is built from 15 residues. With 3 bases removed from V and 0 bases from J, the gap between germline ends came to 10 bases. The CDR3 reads CASSSQTGSGNTIYF. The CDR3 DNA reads TGTGCCAGCAGCTCACAAACAGGCTCTGGAAACACCATATATTTT.

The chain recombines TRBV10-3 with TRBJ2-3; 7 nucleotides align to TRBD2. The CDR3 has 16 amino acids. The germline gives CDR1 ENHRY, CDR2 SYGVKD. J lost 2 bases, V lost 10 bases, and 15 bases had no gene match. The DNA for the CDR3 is TGTGCCACCCGGACGGGAGGCGGGGTGTTCACAGATACGCAGTATTTT. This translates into CATRTGGGVFTDTQYF.

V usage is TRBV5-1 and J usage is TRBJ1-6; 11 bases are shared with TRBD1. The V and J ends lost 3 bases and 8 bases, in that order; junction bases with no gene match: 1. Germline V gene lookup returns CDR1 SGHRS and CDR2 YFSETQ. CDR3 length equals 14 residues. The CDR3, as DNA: TGCGCCAGCAGCTCGGGACAGGGGGATTCACCCCTCCACTTT. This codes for CASSSGQGDSPLHF.

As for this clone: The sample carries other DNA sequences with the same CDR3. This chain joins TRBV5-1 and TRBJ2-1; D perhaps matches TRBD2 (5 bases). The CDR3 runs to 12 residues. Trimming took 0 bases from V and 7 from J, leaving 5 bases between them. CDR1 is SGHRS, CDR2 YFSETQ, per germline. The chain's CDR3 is CASSLGGNEQFF. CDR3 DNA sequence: TGCGCCAGCAGCTTGGGAGGGAATGAGCAGTTCTTC. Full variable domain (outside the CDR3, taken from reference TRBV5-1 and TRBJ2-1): KAGVTQTPRYLIKTRGQQVTLSCSPISGHRSVSWYQQTPGQGLQFLFEYFSETQRNKGNFPGRFSGRQFSNSRSEMNVSTLELGDSALYLCASSLGGNEQFFGPGTRLTVL.